A single sample is the source of the 22 T cell receptor beta chains below, sequenced in a study of blood T cell repertoires in COVID-19. Clones were read by immunoSEQ multiplex PCR, and TCRdb kept only the in-frame ones, dropping some. The table has 35,000 to 40,000 clones, roughly 88% seen once. What was sequenced was peripheral blood. All receptors derive from a man in his sixties with active COVID-19.

The rearrangement links TRBV5-4 to TRBJ2-3, with a tentative D call TRBD2 (6 bases). CDR1 SGHNT and CDR2 YYREEE come from the germline V gene (reference sequence). The CDR3 length is 16 residues. V lost 4 bases to trimming and J lost 3 bases, with 18 bases between them. The CDR3 loop is CASSPTLDYSTDTQYF. The DNA of the CDR3 is TGTGCCAGCAGCCCAACGCTGGACTATTCAACAGATACGCAGTATTTT.

V is TRBV6-4 and J is TRBJ2-5; D possibly corresponds to TRBD2 (7 bases). There are 14 residues in the CDR3. Germline V gene sequence: CDR1 MRHNA, CDR2 SNTAGT. V was shortened by 10 bases and J by 4 bases, with 19 bases between the two germline ends. Written as DNA, the CDR3 is TGTGCCACCGGGGGGCAGGGGATGACAGAGACCCAGTACTTC. Amino acids: CATGGQGMTETQYF.

CDR3 DNA sequence: TGTGCCAGCAGCCCCACCGGGGGAAAACTGTTTTTT. This codes for CASSPTGGKLFF. This rearrangement joins TRBV3-1 (or the pseudogene TRBV3-2) to TRBJ1-4; possible D gene TRBD1, 5 bases. V gave up 4 bases and J gave up 10 bases, with 10 bases separating them. The CDR3 covers 12 residues. Germline V gene lookup returns CDR1 LGHDT and CDR2 YNNKEL (reference sequence).

The chain links TRBV28 to TRBJ1-6, with 9 bases lining up with TRBD1. Germline CDR1 is MDHEN and CDR2 is SYDVKM. The CDR3 sequence is 14 residues long. Trimming took 5 bases from V and 6 from J; bases not matched to a gene: 2. CDR3 in amino acids: CASSPGQGNSPLHF. CDR3 in DNA: TGTGCCAGCAGTCCGGGACAGGGTAATTCACCCCTCCACTTT.

This rearrangement joins TRBV6-5 to TRBJ2-2; D is perhaps TRBD1 (6 bases). There are 14 residues in the CDR3. V lost 6 bases, J lost 4 bases, and 12 bases lay in between. Germline loops: CDR1 MNHEY, CDR2 SVGAGI. CDR3: CASRKTGSTGELFF. The DNA of the CDR3 is TGTGCCAGCAGGAAGACAGGAAGCACCGGGGAGCTGTTTTTT.

This chain links TRBV6-6 with TRBJ2-1; D is perhaps TRBD1 (5 bases). V was cut by 8 bases and J by 1 base, with 9 bases left in between. Germline assignment: CDR1 MNHNY and CDR2 SVGAGI (reference sequence). There are 13 residues in the CDR3. CDR3 nucleotides: TGTGCCAGCGTATCAGGGTCCTACAATGAGCAGTTCTTC. It encodes CASVSGSYNEQFF.

This chain links TRBV18 with TRBJ1-1, with D unresolved. V was trimmed by 5 bases and J by 3 bases, leaving 10 bases between them. There are 13 residues in the CDR3. Looked up from germline, CDR1 is KGHSH and CDR2 is LQKENI. CDR3 nucleotide sequence: TGTGCCAGCTCAACTAGTCGGGACACTGAAGCTTTCTTT. Translation gives CASSTSRDTEAFF.

The chain links TRBV19 to TRBJ2-5, with a possible D match to TRBD2 (7 bases). Germline V gene lookup returns CDR1 LNHDA and CDR2 SQIVND (reference sequence). This CDR3 contains 13 residues. The V end was cut by 4 bases, the J end by 7 bases, with 13 bases between. The chain's CDR3 is CASSTGLGGTQYF. In DNA form, the CDR3 reads TGTGCCAGTAGTACAGGACTAGGGGGGACCCAGTACTTC.

The J gene is TRBJ1-1, the V gene TRBV24-1; D uncertain. CDR1 is KGHDR, CDR2 SFDVKD, per germline. Trimming cost V 4 bases and J 5 bases, with 10 bases left between them. CDR3 length: 13 amino acids. CDR3 sequence (DNA): TGTGCCACCAGTGACGCGACGGGAACTGAAGCTTTCTTT. This translates into CATSDATGTEAFF.

This chain uses TRBV7-8 with TRBJ2-5; TRBD2 is a possible D gene (5 bases). Germline CDR1 reads SGHVS; CDR2 reads FQNEAQ. The CDR3 has 14 amino acids. The V gene lost 1 base and the J gene lost 1 base, with 7 bases spanning the gap. In nucleotides, the CDR3 is TGTGCCAGCAGCTTAGAGGGAGCCCAAGAGACCCAGTACTTC. This codes for CASSLEGAQETQYF.

This rearrangement joins TRBV4-1 to TRBJ2-1; D might be TRBD2 (6 bases). CDR3 size: 15 residues. Germline V gene lookup returns CDR1 MGHRA and CDR2 YSYEKL. Between the trimmed V and J ends, which lost 1 base and 2 bases, there was a span of 9 bases. The CDR3 DNA reads as TGCGCCAGCAGCCAAGCGGGAGTTGCCTACAATGAGCAGTTCTTC. Translated, it gives CASSQAGVAYNEQFF.

The rearrangement links TRBV15 to TRBJ2-1, with TRBD1 matching over 10 bases. The CDR3 is 18 residues long. Losses at the gene ends were 3 bases for V and 4 bases for J; bases not matched to a gene: 12. Germline V lookup: CDR1 LNHNV, CDR2 YYDKDF (reference sequence). The CDR3 loop is CATSSITAGQGGYNEQFF. The CDR3 DNA sequence: TGTGCCACCAGCAGTATCACGGCAGGACAGGGGGGTTACAATGAGCAGTTCTTC.

The chain has TRBV18 and TRBJ1-6; the D gene is possibly TRBD1 (5 bases). The V gene lost 3 bases and the J gene lost 5 bases, with 8 bases spanning the gap. The germline V gene encodes CDR1 KGHSH and CDR2 LQKENI. This CDR3 region has 14 residues. The CDR3 DNA sequence: TGTGCCAGCTCACCTCAGACAGATAATTCACCCCTCCACTTT. Translated: CASSPQTDNSPLHF. The whole variable domain, remainder taken from reference TRBV18 and TRBJ1-6, is NAGVMQNPRHLVRRRGQEARLRCSPMKGHSHVYWYRQLPEEGLKFMVYLQKENIIDESGMPKERFSAEFPKEGPSILRIQQVVRGDSAAYFCASSPQTDNSPLHFGNGTRLTVT.

This clone showed up just a few times. The gene calls are TRBV7-8 and TRBJ1-6; 9 bases line up with TRBD1. CDR3 length: 15 residues. CDR1 and CDR2 (germline): SGHVS, FQNEAQ. V was clipped by 3 bases and J by 10 bases; unmatched bases: 7. CDR3 DNA sequence: TGTGCCAGCAGCTTGACGGACAGGGGAGGATCACCCCTCCACTTT. Translating gives CASSLTDRGGSPLHF.

The rearrangement links TRBV10-3 to TRBJ2-5, with 7 bases fitting TRBD1. Germline V gene sequence: CDR1 ENHRY, CDR2 SYGVKD. This CDR3 has 13 residues. J was trimmed by 4 bases and V by 4 bases; bases with no gene match: 3. The CDR3 reads CAISGGGAETQYF. CDR3 bases: TGTGCCATCAGTGGAGGGGGCGCAGAGACCCAGTACTTC.

J is TRBJ2-3 and V is TRBV18, with 8 bases lining up with TRBD2. The germline V gene encodes CDR1 KGHSH and CDR2 LQKENI. CDR3 length: 19 amino acids. Trimming took 0 bases from V and 5 from J; bases not matched to a gene: 16. The CDR3 coding sequence is TGTGCCAGCTCACCACCGCGGGGTTCGACTAGCGACTCACGAGATACGCAGTATTTT. It codes for CASSPPRGSTSDSRDTQYF.

This sequence joins TRBV9 and TRBJ2-1; no firm D call. The germline V gene has CDR1 SGDLS and CDR2 YYNGEE. V lost 0 bases and J lost 1, with 8 bases in between. This CDR3 spans 15 amino acids. CDR3 region: CASSVGSNSYNEQFF. CDR3 coding DNA: TGTGCCAGCAGCGTAGGTAGCAATTCCTACAATGAGCAGTTCTTC.

This clone has only one observation. The chain combines TRBV7-9 with TRBJ2-1, with D tentatively TRBD1 (6 bases). The CDR3 totals 15 residues. Trimming took 1 base from V and 8 from J, leaving 15 bases between them. Germline assignment: CDR1 SEHNR and CDR2 FQNEAQ (reference sequence). As DNA, the CDR3 is TGTGCCAGCAGCTTAGTTGGGGGCGATGTGGATGAGCAGTTCTTC. It translates to CASSLVGGDVDEQFF.

V gene TRBV5-1 combines with J gene TRBJ2-7; D perhaps matches TRBD2 (6 bases). Germline lookup yields CDR1 SGHRS and CDR2 YFSETQ. V was clipped by 5 bases and J by 0 bases, with 12 bases between them. This CDR3 is 14 amino acids long. This chain's CDR3 is CASSNWGGSYEQYF. The DNA of the CDR3 is TGCGCCAGCAGTAATTGGGGAGGCTCCTACGAGCAGTACTTC.

The chain has TRBV6-5 and TRBJ1-5, with 12 bases that match TRBD1. Germline V lookup: CDR1 MNHEY, CDR2 SVGAGI. This CDR3 contains 14 residues. The CDR3 loop is CAHTGTGGDQPQHF. The CDR3 DNA follows: TGTGCGCACACCGGGACAGGGGGCGATCAGCCCCAGCATTTT.

The V gene is TRBV7-9, the J gene TRBJ2-2; 9 positions match TRBD2. Germline V gives CDR1 SEHNR, CDR2 FQNEAQ (reference sequence). With V trimmed by 1 base and J by 9 bases, 6 bases remained unmatched. The CDR3 is 15 amino acids. The DNA for the CDR3 is TGTGCCAGCAGCTTAGGGGCGGGAGGGCCCCGGGAGCTGTTTTTT. Translating gives CASSLGAGGPRELFF.

This clone was counted a single time. The rearrangement joins TRBV9 to TRBJ2-6; D is possibly TRBD1 (6 bases). This CDR3 contains 15 residues. Trimming removed 4 bases at V and 4 bases at J, with 12 bases between. Looked up from germline, CDR1 is SGDLS and CDR2 is YYNGEE. The CDR3 sequence is CASSPPGTGANVLTF. In DNA, the CDR3 is TGTGCCAGCAGCCCCCCCGGGACAGGGGCCAACGTCCTGACTTTC.